The present T cell receptor beta chain was sequenced within a study of CD8 T cell repertoires and HIV-1 epitope variants. For the study at large: Tested: three Gag epitope families, Nef HW9 and YT9. Equal numbers of autologous T cell-negative cells presented antigen to enriched T cells.

Trimming took 7 bases from V and 2 from J; bases not matched to a gene: 24. CDR3 length equals 20 residues. Germline V lookup: CDR1 SQVTM, CDR2 ANQGSEA. TCR beta CDR3 was sequenced at survey depth on immunoSEQ. Sequencing used immunoSEQ multiplex PCR; TCRdb keeps in-frame clones, though not all of them. The table records 95,000 or so clones, approximately 70% of them present only once. This clonotype was sampled from a male donor with HIV. The chain uses TRBV29-1 and TRBJ2-7; the match to TRBD2 covers 12 bases. The sequenced material came from uncultured baseline CD8+ T cells from peripheral blood mononuclear cells (PBMCs). The CDR3 coding sequence is TGCAGCGCGCTAACTCCCCGCGTAGGACTAGCGGGAAAAATCACCTACGAGCAGTACTTC. Its translation: CSALTPRVGLAGKITYEQYF.